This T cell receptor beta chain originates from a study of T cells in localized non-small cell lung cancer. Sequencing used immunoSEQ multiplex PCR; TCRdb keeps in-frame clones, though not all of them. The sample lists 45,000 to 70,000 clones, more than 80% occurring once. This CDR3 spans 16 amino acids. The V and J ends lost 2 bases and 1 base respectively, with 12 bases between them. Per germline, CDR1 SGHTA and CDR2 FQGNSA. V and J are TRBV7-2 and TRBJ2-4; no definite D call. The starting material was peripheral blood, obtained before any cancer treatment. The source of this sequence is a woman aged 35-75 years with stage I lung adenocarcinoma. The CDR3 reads CASSLSGAGAKNIQYF. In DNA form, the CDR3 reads TGTGCCAGCAGCTTATCGGGTGCTGGGGCCAAAAACATTCAGTACTTC.